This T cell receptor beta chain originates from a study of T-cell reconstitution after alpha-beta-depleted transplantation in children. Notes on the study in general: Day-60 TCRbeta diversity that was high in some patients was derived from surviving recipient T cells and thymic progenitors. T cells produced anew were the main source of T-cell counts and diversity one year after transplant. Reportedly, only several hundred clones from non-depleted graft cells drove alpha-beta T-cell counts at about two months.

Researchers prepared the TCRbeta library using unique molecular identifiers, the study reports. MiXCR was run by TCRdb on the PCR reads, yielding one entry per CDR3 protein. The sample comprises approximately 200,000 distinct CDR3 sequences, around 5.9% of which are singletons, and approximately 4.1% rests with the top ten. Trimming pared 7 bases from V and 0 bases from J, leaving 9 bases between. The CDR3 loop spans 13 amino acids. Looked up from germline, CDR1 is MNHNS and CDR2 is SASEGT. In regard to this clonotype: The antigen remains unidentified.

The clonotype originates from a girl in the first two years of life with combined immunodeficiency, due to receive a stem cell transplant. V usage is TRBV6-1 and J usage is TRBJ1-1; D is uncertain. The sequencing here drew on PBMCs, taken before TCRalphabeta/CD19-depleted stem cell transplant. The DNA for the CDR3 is TGTGCCAGCACAAGGGAACTGAACACTGAAGCTTTCTTT. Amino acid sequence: CASTRELNTEAFF.